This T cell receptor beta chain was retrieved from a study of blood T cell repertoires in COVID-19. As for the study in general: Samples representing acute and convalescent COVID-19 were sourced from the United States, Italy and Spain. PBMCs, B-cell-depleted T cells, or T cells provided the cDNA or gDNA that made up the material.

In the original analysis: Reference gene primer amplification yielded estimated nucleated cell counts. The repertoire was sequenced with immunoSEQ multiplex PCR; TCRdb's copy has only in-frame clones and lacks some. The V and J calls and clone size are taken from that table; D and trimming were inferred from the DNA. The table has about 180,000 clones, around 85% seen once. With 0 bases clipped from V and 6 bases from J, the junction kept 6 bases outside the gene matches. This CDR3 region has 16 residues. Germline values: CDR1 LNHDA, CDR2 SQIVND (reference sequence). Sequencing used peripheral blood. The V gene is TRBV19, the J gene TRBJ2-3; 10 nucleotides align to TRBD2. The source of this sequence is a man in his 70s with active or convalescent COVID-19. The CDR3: CASSIELAGAVDTQYF. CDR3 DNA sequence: TGTGCCAGTAGTATAGAGCTAGCGGGGGCGGTGGATACGCAGTATTTT.